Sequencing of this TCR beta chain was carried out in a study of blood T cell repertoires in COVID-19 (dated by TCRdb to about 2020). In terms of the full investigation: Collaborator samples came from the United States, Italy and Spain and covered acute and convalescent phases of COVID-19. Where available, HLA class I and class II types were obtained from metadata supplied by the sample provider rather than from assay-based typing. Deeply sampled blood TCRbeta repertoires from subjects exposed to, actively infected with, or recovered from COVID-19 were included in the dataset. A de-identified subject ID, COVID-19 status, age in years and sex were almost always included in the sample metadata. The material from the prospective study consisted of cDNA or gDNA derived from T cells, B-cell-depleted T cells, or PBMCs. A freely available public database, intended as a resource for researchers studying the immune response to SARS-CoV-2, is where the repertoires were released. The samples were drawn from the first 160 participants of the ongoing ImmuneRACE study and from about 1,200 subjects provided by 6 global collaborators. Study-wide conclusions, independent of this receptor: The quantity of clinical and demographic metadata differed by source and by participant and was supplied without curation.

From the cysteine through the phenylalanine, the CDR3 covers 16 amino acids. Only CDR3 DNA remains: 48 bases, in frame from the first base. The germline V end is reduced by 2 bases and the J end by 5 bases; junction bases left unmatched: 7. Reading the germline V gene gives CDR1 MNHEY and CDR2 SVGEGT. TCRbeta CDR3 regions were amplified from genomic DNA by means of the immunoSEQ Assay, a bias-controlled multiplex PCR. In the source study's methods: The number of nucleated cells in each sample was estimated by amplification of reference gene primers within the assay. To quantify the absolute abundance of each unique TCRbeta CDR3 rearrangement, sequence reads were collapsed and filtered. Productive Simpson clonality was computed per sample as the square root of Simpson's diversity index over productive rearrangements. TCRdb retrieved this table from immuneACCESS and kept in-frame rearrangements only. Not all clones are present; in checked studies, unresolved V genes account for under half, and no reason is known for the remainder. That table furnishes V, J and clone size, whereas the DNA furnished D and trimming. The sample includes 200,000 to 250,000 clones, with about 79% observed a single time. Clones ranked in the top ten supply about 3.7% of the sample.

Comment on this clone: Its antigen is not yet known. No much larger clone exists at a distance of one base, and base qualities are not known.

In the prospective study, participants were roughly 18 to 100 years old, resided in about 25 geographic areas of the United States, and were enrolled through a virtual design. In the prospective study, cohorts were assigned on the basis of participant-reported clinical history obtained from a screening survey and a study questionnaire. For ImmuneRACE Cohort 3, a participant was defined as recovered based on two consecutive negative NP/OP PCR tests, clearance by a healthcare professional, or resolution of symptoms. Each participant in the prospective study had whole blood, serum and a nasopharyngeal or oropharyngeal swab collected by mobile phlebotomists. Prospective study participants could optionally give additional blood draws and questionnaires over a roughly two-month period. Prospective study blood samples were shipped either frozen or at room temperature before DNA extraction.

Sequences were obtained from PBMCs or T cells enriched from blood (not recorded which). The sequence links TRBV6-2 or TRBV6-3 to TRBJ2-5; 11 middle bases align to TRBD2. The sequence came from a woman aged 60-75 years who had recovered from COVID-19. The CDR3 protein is CASSYPLTSGEETQYF. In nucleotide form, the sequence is TGTGCCAGCAGTTACCCCCTGACTAGCGGGGAGGAGACCCAGTACTTC.